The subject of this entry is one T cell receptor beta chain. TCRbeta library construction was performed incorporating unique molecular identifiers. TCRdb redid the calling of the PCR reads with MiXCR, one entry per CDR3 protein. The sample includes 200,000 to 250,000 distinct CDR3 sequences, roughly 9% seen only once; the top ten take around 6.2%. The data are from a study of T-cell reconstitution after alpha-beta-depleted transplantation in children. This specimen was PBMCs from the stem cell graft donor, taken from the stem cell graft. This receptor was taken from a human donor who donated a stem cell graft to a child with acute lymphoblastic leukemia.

In nucleotides, the CDR3 is TGTGCCAGCAGTTTGAACCTAGTAAGGAGCTCACCCCTCCACTTT. It encodes CASSLNLVRSSPLHF. The chain links TRBV12-3 or TRBV12-4 to TRBJ1-6, with D unclear. V was clipped by 3 bases and J by 10 bases, with 16 bases between them. The CDR3 covers 15 residues.